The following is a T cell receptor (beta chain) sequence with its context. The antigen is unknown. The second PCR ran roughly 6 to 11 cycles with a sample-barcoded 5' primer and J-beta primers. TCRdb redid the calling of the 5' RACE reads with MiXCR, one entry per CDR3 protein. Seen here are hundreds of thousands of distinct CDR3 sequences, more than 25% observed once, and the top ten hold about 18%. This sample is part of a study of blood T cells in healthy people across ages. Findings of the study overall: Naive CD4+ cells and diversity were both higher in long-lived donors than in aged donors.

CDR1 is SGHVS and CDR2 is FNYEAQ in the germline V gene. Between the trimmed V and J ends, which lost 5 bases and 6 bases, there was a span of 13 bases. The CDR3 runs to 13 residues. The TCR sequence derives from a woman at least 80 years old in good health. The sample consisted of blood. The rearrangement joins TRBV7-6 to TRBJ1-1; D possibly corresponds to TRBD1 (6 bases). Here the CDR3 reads CASSETRTAEAFF. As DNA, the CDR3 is TGTGCCAGCAGCGAGACCCGGACAGCTGAAGCTTTCTTT.